These T cell receptor beta chains were read from a single sample in a study of shared clonotypes between healthy human individuals. Sequencing was performed with immunoSEQ multiplex PCR; in TCRdb, only in-frame clones are kept and a portion is missing. The table has 2.3 million or so clones, 80% to 95% seen once. The sample taken for sequencing was naive CD4+ T cells from PBMCs. The receptors here all came from a young man in good health. Some clones in this sample may be carry-over from other donors' samples. Each CDR3 is given with its conserved first and last residue. A D gene is named only where the DNA matches it firmly. The size of a clone is reported for some rows only, either as once, few or many, or as a class for expanded clones.

cdr3_length clone_size j_call v_call d_call cdr3_nt cdr3_aa
16 - TRBJ2-1 TRBV4-1 TRBD2 TGCGCCAGCAGCCAAGTCTGGACTAGCTCCTACAATGAGCAGTTCTTC CASSQVWTSSYNEQFF
15 - TRBJ2-2 TRBV27 TRBD1 TGTGCCAGCAGTTCGACAAAGGGGGCGGTCGGGGAGCTGTTTTTT CASSSTKGAVGELFF
16 - TRBJ2-2 TRBV7-9 TRBD1 TGTGCCAGCAGCACTCGAACCGGGACAGGGTCCGGGGAGCTGTTTTTT CASSTRTGTGSGELFF
15 - TRBJ2-3 TRBV5-4 - TGTGCCAGCAGCTTAGGGAGCCCCACTCCGGATACGCAGTATTTT CASSLGSPTPDTQYF
13 - TRBJ2-1 TRBV18 - TGTGCCAGCTCACCACTGACAGACAATGAGCAGTTCTTC CASSPLTDNEQFF
15 - TRBJ2-5 TRBV5-8 TRBD2 TGTGCCAGCACCTTCGGCGGGAGGCCCCAAGAGACCCAGTACTTC CASTFGGRPQETQYF
13 - TRBJ2-7 TRBV18 - TGTGCCAGCTCCAGGGGGGACCCACGTATTTGGTACTTC CASSRGDPRIWYF
14 - TRBJ2-1 TRBV9 - TGTGCCAGCAGCGTAGGACGGGTTTACAATGAGCAGTTCTTC CASSVGRVYNEQFF
15 - TRBJ2-1 TRBV7-3 - TGTGCCAGCAGCTTAAGGTCCGCAGATTACAATGAGCAGTTCTTC CASSLRSADYNEQFF
15 - TRBJ1-4 TRBV19 TRBD1 TGTGCCAGCGAGGGGGTACAGGGGGCGCGAGAAAAACTGTTTTTT CASEGVQGAREKLFF
14 - TRBJ1-2 TRBV4-1 - TGCGCCAGCAGCCAAGATACTCGGGCCTATGGCTACACCTTC CASSQDTRAYGYTF
12 few TRBJ2-3 TRBV28 - TGTGCCAGCAGTTTATTGGCAGATACGCAGTATTTT CASSLLADTQYF
14 - TRBJ1-1 TRBV19 TRBD1 TGTGCCAGTAGTACACAGGGGACCAACACTGAAGCTTTCTTT CASSTQGTNTEAFF
13 - TRBJ1-1 TRBV7-6 - TGTGCCAGCAGCCAATACATGAACACTGAAGCTTTCTTT CASSQYMNTEAFF
13 - TRBJ2-7 TRBV28 - TGTGCCAGCAGCCTGGGACACGTCTACGAGCAGTACTTC CASSLGHVYEQYF
13 - TRBJ1-5 TRBV7-2 - TGTGCCAGCAGCGCACCGGGGAATCAGCCCCAGCATTTT CASSAPGNQPQHF
16 - TRBJ1-3 TRBV5-1 TRBD1 TGCGCCAGCAGCCCGACAGGGCTTTTCTCTGGAAACACCATATATTTT CASSPTGLFSGNTIYF
18 - TRBJ1-2 TRBV14 - TGTGCCAGCAGCCAACTCCCCCCGACAGGCGGACAGATCTATGGCTACACCTTC CASSQLPPTGGQIYGYTF
15 - TRBJ1-5 TRBV7-9 TRBD1 TGTGCCAGCAGCTACGCGACAGGGGACAATCAGCCCCAGCATTTT CASSYATGDNQPQHF
16 - TRBJ1-2 TRBV6-5 TRBD1 TGTGCCAGCAGTTACTCTGAAGGGACAGCTAACTATGGCTACACCTTC CASSYSEGTANYGYTF
14 - TRBJ2-5 TRBV12-5 TRBD2 TGTGCTAGTGGTTTTAGCGGGACCGGGGAGACCCAGTACTTC CASGFSGTGETQYF
15 - TRBJ2-1 TRBV5-4 TRBD2 TGTGCCAGCAGCTTGCTAGCGGACTCCTACAATGAGCAGTTCTTC CASSLLADSYNEQFF
15 - TRBJ1-4 TRBV5-1 TRBD1 TGCGCCAGCAGCCGACTACAGGGGGCGTTTGAAAAACTGTTTTTT CASSRLQGAFEKLFF
13 - TRBJ2-3 TRBV11-2 - TGTGCCAGCAGCTTAGACCGGGGGGATACGCAGTATTTT CASSLDRGDTQYF
16 - TRBJ2-1 TRBV29-1 TRBD2 TGCAGCGTTTTGACTAGCGGGAGAGAAGTTTCAATTGAGCAGTTCTTC CSVLTSGREVSIEQFF
14 once TRBJ1-2 TRBV7-6 TRBD1 TGTGCCAGCAGCTTAGGGGGACAGGGGATCGGCTACACCTTC CASSLGGQGIGYTF
13 once TRBJ1-5 TRBV2 - TGTGCCAGCAGTGAGGAGGGGAATCAGCCCCAGCATTTT CASSEEGNQPQHF
17 - TRBJ2-1 TRBV7-9 TRBD2 TGTGCCAGCAGCCCCCGGACTAGCGGGAGGATCTACAATGAGCAGTTCTTC CASSPRTSGRIYNEQFF
15 - TRBJ2-6 TRBV2 - TGTGCCACCCAAGGGGCTTTGTCTGGGGCCAACGTCCTGACTTTC CATQGALSGANVLTF
13 - TRBJ2-7 TRBV9 - TGTGCCAGCAGCCCCACGGGGGCCTACGAGCAGTACTTC CASSPTGAYEQYF
18 - TRBJ1-2 TRBV21-1 - TGTGCCAGCGGTCGTTCTAGCGGACCAGGACAGCCTAACTATGGCTACACCTTC CASGRSSGPGQPNYGYTF
15 - TRBJ2-3 TRBV18 TRBD2 TGTGCCAGCTCACTACTAGCGGGAGTGCCAGATACGCAGTATTTT CASSLLAGVPDTQYF
14 - TRBJ1-2 TRBV4-3 - TGCGCCAGCAGCCAAGGACAGATGTTCTATGGCTACACCTTC CASSQGQMFYGYTF
16 once TRBJ2-7 TRBV29-1 TRBD2 TGCAGCGTTGTGTCTAGAGCGGGAGGGCCGCTCTACGAGCAGTACTTC CSVVSRAGGPLYEQYF
17 - TRBJ1-5 TRBV6-1 - TGTGCCAGCAGTGAACGAAACGATGATTGGAGCAATCAGCCCCAGCATTTT CASSERNDDWSNQPQHF
15 - TRBJ1-2 TRBV13 - TGTGCCAGCAGCTCCCACCGGGGGGCCACAGGCGGCTACACCTTC CASSSHRGATGGYTF
15 - TRBJ2-2 TRBV2 TRBD2 TGTGCCAGCAGCATTAGCGGGAGGGCCCGAGGGGAGCTGTTTTTT CASSISGRARGELFF
12 - TRBJ2-7 TRBV2 - TGTGCCAGCAAAGAGGACATTGGGGAGCAGTACTTC CASKEDIGEQYF
14 - TRBJ2-5 TRBV11-2 TRBD2 TGTGCCAGCAGACTAGCGGGCAAACAAGAGACCCAGTACTTC CASRLAGKQETQYF
14 - TRBJ2-7 TRBV5-6 - TGTGCCAGCAGCATGGGACTCCTATCCTACGAGCAGTACTTC CASSMGLLSYEQYF
14 - TRBJ2-7 TRBV21-1 - TGTGCCAGCAGGTTGATGGGGGGCCTCTACGAGCAGTACTTC CASRLMGGLYEQYF
14 - TRBJ2-3 TRBV25-1 TRBD1 TGTGCCAGCCAGGGGGTCGGGGGCACAGATACGCAGTATTTT CASQGVGGTDTQYF
16 - TRBJ2-6 TRBV19 - TGTGCCAGTCAGACCAGGGGAACCTCTGGGGCCAACGTCCTGACTTTC CASQTRGTSGANVLTF
14 - TRBJ1-1 TRBV6-5 - TGTGCCAGCAGCGGAGAGGGCCCCAACACTGAAGCTTTCTTT CASSGEGPNTEAFF
13 - TRBJ1-3 TRBV7-9 - TGTGCCAGCCAAGGCTACTCTGGAAACACCATATATTTT CASQGYSGNTIYF
14 - TRBJ2-5 TRBV21-1 - TGTGCCAGCAGCAAACGGGGGGAGGGAGAGACCCAGTACTTC CASSKRGEGETQYF
18 - TRBJ1-4 TRBV7-8 TRBD1 TGTGCCAGCAGCTTCCGGAGGGGGCGATCTGCAACTAATGAAAAACTGTTTTTT CASSFRRGRSATNEKLFF
13 - TRBJ1-1 TRBV30 - TGTGCCTGGAGTGTAGACCGGGGTACTGAAGCTTTCTTT CAWSVDRGTEAFF
15 - TRBJ1-2 TRBV5-1 - TGCGCCAGCAGCGAAGGAAGCGTAGCTAACTATGGCTACACCTTC CASSEGSVANYGYTF
16 - TRBJ2-7 TRBV5-6 - TGTGCCAGCAGCTTGTCCCTGCCCCGGAGAGCCTACGAGCAGTACTTC CASSLSLPRRAYEQYF
13 - TRBJ2-1 TRBV11-1 TRBD2 TGTGCCAGCAGGGTAGCGGGAGGGCGGGAGCAGTTCTTC CASRVAGGREQFF
14 - TRBJ1-2 TRBV28 TRBD1 TGTGCCAGCAGGACCGGACAGGGGGCTCACGGCTACACCTTC CASRTGQGAHGYTF
14 - TRBJ1-1 TRBV28 - TGTGCCAGCAGTGGGACTGGCAGGAACACTGAAGCTTTCTTT CASSGTGRNTEAFF
15 - TRBJ2-2 TRBV28 - TGTGCCAGCAGTTTGTCCGACACCGGCACCGGGGAGCTGTTTTTT CASSLSDTGTGELFF
14 - TRBJ2-5 TRBV4-3 - TGCGCCAGCAGCCCCCGTTCTATCCAAGAGACCCAGTACTTC CASSPRSIQETQYF
14 - TRBJ2-5 TRBV7-9 - TGTGCCAGCAGCGCCTGGGACGCCGGTCAAGCCCAGTACTTC CASSAWDAGQAQYF
16 - TRBJ2-1 TRBV5-6 TRBD2 TGTGCCAGCAGCTTCCGGCGTAGCGGGGGTTACAATGAGCAGTTCTTC CASSFRRSGGYNEQFF
15 - TRBJ2-3 TRBV5-4 - TGTGCCAGCAGCTTGCCCGGGACTCTCACAGATACGCAGTATTTT CASSLPGTLTDTQYF
10 - TRBJ2-5 TRBV20-1 - TGCAGTGCGGGAAGGGAGACCCAGTACTTC CSAGRETQYF
15 - TRBJ2-2 TRBV30 TRBD2 TGTGCCTGGGGTACAAAGCGGGAGAGGACCGGGGAGCTGTTTTTT CAWGTKRERTGELFF